This TCR beta chain was observed in a study of blood T cell repertoires in COVID-19. Assay: immunoSEQ multiplex PCR; the TCRdb copy retains only in-frame clones and omits some. The sample has 77,000 or so clones, 74% seen once; the top ten hold 2% to 3%. Trimming pared 1 base from V and 4 bases from J, leaving 2 bases between. CDR1 and CDR2 (germline): MDHEN, SYDVKM. This CDR3 region has 13 residues. J is TRBJ2-6 and V is TRBV28; D gene unclear. This receptor was obtained from a human donor with acute or convalescent COVID-19. The donor label of this sample is uncertain. The sample comprised peripheral blood. CDR3 in DNA: TGTGCCAGCAGTTTATCAGGGGCCAACGTCCTGACTTTC. The encoded protein is CASSLSGANVLTF.